The 10 T cell receptor beta chains reported below all come from one sample, sequenced in a study of radiotherapy plus CTLA-4 blockade in lung cancer. Sequenced by immunoSEQ multiplex PCR; TCRdb stores in-frame clones only, minus some. The sample yields tens of thousands of clones, 80% to 90% seen once. The sample in question was peripheral blood, obtained from a patient treated with radiotherapy plus ipilimumab. Source of these receptors: a human donor with non-small cell lung cancer whose response to radiotherapy plus ipilimumab could not be evaluated.

The chain uses TRBV6-5 and TRBJ2-2; D is uncertain. The CDR3 extends over 14 amino acids. Germline CDR1 and CDR2: MNHEY and SVGAGI. V was pared by 8 bases and J by 0 bases, with 10 bases between. The CDR3 bases are TGTGCCAGCGGGCGCAGTACGAACACCGGGGAGCTGTTTTTT. Encoded protein: CASGRSTNTGELFF.

The chain recombines TRBV2 with TRBJ1-5; no clear D gene. The CDR3 length is 14 residues. The V end lost 6 bases, the J end lost 7 bases, and 16 bases lay between the germline ends. CDR1 and CDR2 (germline): SNHLY, FYNNEI. CDR3 sequence reads: CASSAGNPGQPQHF. In DNA form, the CDR3 reads TGTGCCAGCAGCGCCGGGAACCCAGGACAGCCCCAGCATTTT.

The V and J genes are TRBV5-1 and TRBJ2-3; D perhaps matches TRBD1 (5 bases). The CDR3 sequence is 16 residues long. V was shortened by 4 bases and J by 2 bases, with 17 bases between the two germline ends. Germline CDR1 SGHRS, CDR2 YFSETQ. CDR3 DNA sequence: TGCGCCAGCAGCCCCAGCCTACAGGCCAACACAGATACGCAGTATTTT. Its translation is CASSPSLQANTDTQYF.

A single count supports this clone. The V gene is TRBV27, the J gene TRBJ2-7, with TRBD2 matching 8 bases. Germline CDR1 and CDR2: MNHEY and SMNVEV (reference sequence). The CDR3 spans 16 residues. After removal of 6 bases from V and 1 base from J, the junction contained 11 bases not matched to a gene. The CDR3 nucleotides read TGTGCCAGCAGCCAATCGGGGGGGGGAAGGTCCTACGAGCAGTACTTC. Encoded protein: CASSQSGGGRSYEQYF.

The chain employs TRBV13 and TRBJ2-1, with 8 bases fitting TRBD2. Per the germline V gene, CDR1 is PRHDT and CDR2 is FYEKMQ (reference sequence). This CDR3 contains 15 residues. The V segment lost 5 bases and the J segment 4 bases; nucleotides outside the gene matches: 7. CDR3 nucleotides: TGTGCCAGCAGCCCTGAAGCGGGGGAGTACAATGAGCAGTTCTTC. Encoded protein: CASSPEAGEYNEQFF.

The V and J genes are TRBV7-2 and TRBJ1-2; no clear D. This CDR3 spans 12 amino acids. The germline V and J ends were trimmed by 5 bases and 8 bases, with 12 bases remaining between them. Germline CDR1 SGHTA, CDR2 FQGNSA. The CDR3 nucleotides are TGTGCCAGCAGCAATATTATGGAGGGCTACACCTTC. Translating it yields CASSNIMEGYTF.

The rearrangement joins TRBV28 to TRBJ2-7, with a weak D call TRBD2 (6 bases). Germline V gene lookup returns CDR1 MDHEN and CDR2 SYDVKM. The length of the CDR3 is 14 residues. V was shortened by 7 bases and J by 0 bases, with 13 bases between the two germline ends. The CDR3 spells CASTPREPSYEQYF. The CDR3 bases are TGTGCCAGCACTCCCCGGGAGCCCTCCTACGAGCAGTACTTC.

The chain carries TRBV28 and TRBJ2-1; D is uncertain. CDR3 size: 14 residues. V was cut by 5 bases and J by 6 bases, with 14 bases left in between. Germline V gene data show CDR1 as MDHEN and CDR2 as SYDVKM. The CDR3 here is CASSTLGFSNEQFF. The CDR3 DNA is TGTGCCAGCAGTACCCTCGGGTTCTCCAATGAGCAGTTCTTC.

The V and J genes are TRBV4-2 and TRBJ1-5; D uncertain. CDR3 length equals 15 residues. From germline, CDR1 is LGHNA and CDR2 YNFKEQ. V was pared by 3 bases and J by 6 bases, with 15 bases between. CDR3 residues: CASSHSPAGTQPQHF. The CDR3 DNA reads as TGTGCCAGCAGCCATTCACCCGCAGGCACTCAGCCCCAGCATTTT.

This chain joins TRBV5-1 and TRBJ2-3; 12 bases agree with TRBD2. The CDR3 loop spans 16 amino acids. J lost 1 base, V lost 0 bases, and 0 bases had no gene match. CDR1 and CDR2 from the germline V gene are SGHRS and YFSETQ. The CDR3 reads CASSLGTSGGTDTQYF. CDR3 DNA sequence: TGCGCCAGCAGCTTGGGGACTAGCGGGGGCACAGATACGCAGTATTTT.